The 21 T cell receptor beta chains below come from one sample, sequenced in a study of shared clonotypes between healthy human individuals. Data came from immunoSEQ multiplex PCR; TCRdb stores just in-frame clones and leaves some out. The repertoire consists of about 520,000 clones, with roughly 80% occurring once and the leading ten covering about 12%. The source material was PBMCs. These TCRs come from a woman aged 40-49 years in good health. Some clones in this sample may be carry-over from other donors' samples.

V gene TRBV6-5 combines with J gene TRBJ1-2, with no clear D. Germline V CDR1 and CDR2: MNHEY, SVGAGI. V dropped 2 bases and J dropped 2 bases, with 12 bases sitting between them. The CDR3 has 15 residues. In nucleotides, the CDR3 is TGTGCCAGCAGTTACGGCCAATTGGCCAACTATGGCTACACCTTC. Its translation: CASSYGQLANYGYTF.

This clone was picked up many times. J is TRBJ2-2 and V is TRBV6-4; the D gene could be TRBD1 or TRBD2 (5 bases each). CDR3 length: 14 amino acids. Germline V gene data show CDR1 as MRHNA and CDR2 as SNTAGT. The V end lost 6 bases, the J end lost 3 bases, and 11 bases lay between the germline ends. CDR3 region: CASRSGTDTGELFF. CDR3 bases: TGTGCCAGCAGGTCAGGGACGGACACCGGGGAGCTGTTTTTT.

The CDR3: CASSSTRDRVAQFF. The CDR3 DNA reads as TGTGCCAGCAGCTCTACTAGGGACAGGGTCGCGCAGTTCTTC. This sequence joins TRBV11-3 and TRBJ2-1; 9 bases map to TRBD1. This CDR3 has 14 residues. Germline values: CDR1 SGHNT, CDR2 YENEEA. V dropped 4 bases and J dropped 12; count of bases not matched to a gene: 10.

This chain uses TRBV21-1 with TRBJ2-7; the D call of TRBD1 is as the table states it, not checked on the DNA. TRBV21-1 is annotated as a pseudogene. This CDR3 has 16 residues. The CDR3 coding sequence is TGTGCCAGCAGCAACGACTCGGGACAGATCTCCTACGAGCAGTACTTC. Translation: CASSNDSGQISYEQYF.

This clone occurred a few times. A single base separates this from a much larger clone, so it may be a read error. This chain uses TRBV19 with TRBJ2-1, with D unresolved. This CDR3 spans 10 amino acids. V was shortened by 7 bases and J by 9 bases, with 7 bases between the two germline ends. Germline-derived CDR1 and CDR2 are LNHDA and SQIVND (reference sequence). The CDR3 loop is CASMRSEQFF. The CDR3, as DNA: TGTGCCAGTATGCGGAGTGAGCAGTTCTTC.

To note about this clone: Only one base separates this from a far larger clonotype, so it likely reflects a read error. The chain joins TRBV14 to TRBJ2-7; 10 bases are a match to TRBD1. J gave up 0 bases and V 5 bases, and 4 bases lay outside the gene matches. The CDR3 totals 15 residues. Per the germline V gene, CDR1 is SGHDN and CDR2 is FVKESK. The CDR3 bases are TGTGCCAGCAGCATCGGGACAGGGGTCTCCTACGAGCAGTACTTC. This gives the protein CASSIGTGVSYEQYF.

V is TRBV6-1 and J is TRBJ1-5, with a tentative D call TRBD1 (5 bases). Germline CDR1 and CDR2: MNHNS and SASEGT. This CDR3 has 15 amino acids. V lost 2 bases and J lost 2, with 10 bases in between. The CDR3: CASSEMGRGNQPQHF. CDR3 sequence (DNA): TGTGCCAGCAGTGAAATGGGCAGGGGCAATCAGCCCCAGCATTTT.

The chain combines TRBV27 with TRBJ1-5; D is possibly TRBD1 (5 bases). Germline values: CDR1 MNHEY, CDR2 SMNVEV (reference sequence). Trimming took 4 bases from V and 3 from J, leaving 7 bases between them. CDR3 size: 13 residues. CDR3 DNA sequence: TGTGCCAGCAGTTCACAGGTCAATCAGCCCCAGCATTTT. Amino acids: CASSSQVNQPQHF.

The chain carries TRBV7-9 and TRBJ2-1; 8 bases fit TRBD1. This CDR3 has 14 residues. V was pared by 7 bases and J by 8 bases, with 10 bases of the junction left unmatched. Per germline, CDR1 SEHNR and CDR2 FQNEAQ (reference sequence). CDR3 bases: TGTGCCAGCACCATGGACAGGGCGAGCGATGAGCAGTTCTTC. Its protein is CASTMDRASDEQFF.

A word on this clone: Since a far larger clone is one base different, this is likely a read error. Other DNA sequences of this sample code for an identical CDR3. The rearrangement links TRBV4-1 to TRBJ2-5; 10 bases match TRBD1. This CDR3 has 16 residues. CDR1 MGHRA and CDR2 YSYEKL come from the germline V gene. The CDR3 DNA is TGCGCCAGCAGTCAAGATGGGACAGGGGTGGCGGAGACCCAGTACTTC. As protein: CASSQDGTGVAETQYF.

The V call is TRBV19, the J call TRBJ1-2; D ambiguous. The CDR3 loop spans 13 amino acids. CDR1 and CDR2 (germline): LNHDA, SQIVND (reference sequence). V was clipped by 1 base and J by 2 bases, with 5 bases between them. The CDR3 region is CASSIAVNYGYTF. The CDR3, as DNA: TGTGCCAGTAGTATAGCAGTAAACTATGGCTACACCTTC.

The gene calls are TRBV5-6 and TRBJ1-2; unclear D gene. The CDR3 sequence is 14 residues long. V lost 2 bases and J lost 8, with 16 bases in between. CDR1 and CDR2 (germline): SGHDT, YYEEEE. The CDR3 DNA sequence: TGTGCCAGCAGCTTCCCGGGCCCGAACGACGGCTACACCTTC. Protein sequence: CASSFPGPNDGYTF.

Points on this clone: It differs at one base from a far larger clone, so likely a read error. Other nucleotide sequences from this sample produce the same CDR3. The V and J genes are TRBV6-5 and TRBJ2-3, with D perhaps TRBD2 (6 bases). Germline CDR1 reads MNHEY; CDR2 reads SVGAGI. This CDR3 has 16 amino acids. The V end was cut by 2 bases, the J end by 0 bases, with 12 bases between. The CDR3 DNA reads TGTGCCAGCAGTTACACCCCCAGCGGGAGCACAGATACGCAGTATTTT. This encodes CASSYTPSGSTDTQYF.

The J gene is TRBJ1-2, the V gene TRBV27; 8 bases agree with TRBD1. There are 14 residues in the CDR3. The ends lost 2 bases at V and 5 bases at J; junction bases unmatched: 4. Germline CDR1 and CDR2: MNHEY and SMNVEV (reference sequence). CDR3 amino acids: CASSLRTGLYGYTF. DNA for the CDR3: TGTGCCAGCAGTTTAAGGACAGGGTTGTATGGCTACACCTTC.

As concerns this clone: The likely explanation is a read error, given a far larger clone one base away. V and J are TRBV15 and TRBJ2-7; TRBD2 is a possible D gene (6 bases). Germline V gives CDR1 LNHNV, CDR2 YYDKDF (reference sequence). The CDR3 extends over 17 amino acids. CDR3 loop: CAISRTITRVNSGEQYF. The CDR3 nucleotides read TGTGCCATCAGCAGGACTATAACCCGTGTAAACTCTGGCGAGCAGTACTTC.

This CDR3 is CASSYRDNYGYTF. CDR3 in DNA: TGTGCCAGCAGTTACCGGGACAACTATGGCTACACCTTC. V gene TRBV6-5 combines with J gene TRBJ1-2; D is possibly TRBD1 (5 bases). The germline V gene has CDR1 MNHEY and CDR2 SVGAGI. The CDR3 extends over 13 amino acids. Deletions cut 2 bases from V and 2 bases from J, with 6 bases between.

Comment on this clone: This likely reflects a read error, since a far larger clone is one base away. DNA of the CDR3: TGTGCCTGTAGTGTACTGGGGGACTACGAGCAGTACTTC. The encoded protein is CACSVLGDYEQYF. The gene calls are TRBV30 and TRBJ2-5; D may be TRBD1 or TRBD2 (5 bases each). The J call may be incorrect, as the DNA end agrees better with TRBJ2-7. CDR1 is GTSNPN and CDR2 is SVGIG in the germline V gene (reference sequence). This CDR3 contains 13 residues.

For the CDR3, the DNA is TGTGCCAGCAGCGCGAGACAGGGGCTAAAAGCGGTTCAAGAGACCCAGTACTTC. Amino acid sequence: CASSARQGLKAVQETQYF. The rearrangement joins TRBV9 to TRBJ2-5; 8 nucleotides agree with TRBD1. The germline V gene encodes CDR1 SGDLS and CDR2 YYNGEE. CDR3 length equals 18 residues. V lost 3 bases, J lost 2 bases, and 15 bases stayed unmatched. Drawing the rest from reference TRBV9 and TRBJ2-5, the complete variable domain is DSGVTQTPKHLITATGQRVTLRCSPRSGDLSVYWYQQSLDQGLQFLIQYYNGEERAKGNILERFSAQQFPDLHSELNLSSLELGDSALYFCASSARQGLKAVQETQYFGPGTRLLVL.

The chain couples TRBV11-2 to TRBJ2-5, with D possibly being TRBD2 (7 bases). The CDR3 is 15 residues long. Deletions cut 4 bases from V and 5 bases from J, with 17 bases between. Germline values: CDR1 SGHAT, CDR2 FQNNGV. The chain's CDR3 is CASSSLRGAGETQYF. The CDR3 nucleotides are TGTGCCAGCAGCTCACTTCGGGGGGCCGGGGAGACCCAGTACTTC.

This chain joins TRBV6-5 and TRBJ2-3; D is uncertain. This CDR3 is built from 13 residues. CDR1 MNHEY and CDR2 SVGAGI come from the germline V gene. V was shortened by 9 bases and J by 3 bases, with 13 bases between the two germline ends. The DNA for the CDR3 is TGTGCCAGTCGACCCAGGAGAACAGATACGCAGTATTTT. As protein: CASRPRRTDTQYF.

This rearrangement joins TRBV5-1 to TRBJ2-7; 8 nucleotides match TRBD1. The CDR3 covers 15 residues. The V gene's germline CDR1 is SGHRS and CDR2 YFSETQ. Trimming cost V 2 bases and J 5 bases; bases outside gene matches: 9. The CDR3 sequence: CASSFRTGSADEQYF. The CDR3 DNA reads TGCGCCAGCAGCTTCAGGACAGGGTCCGCTGACGAGCAGTACTTC.